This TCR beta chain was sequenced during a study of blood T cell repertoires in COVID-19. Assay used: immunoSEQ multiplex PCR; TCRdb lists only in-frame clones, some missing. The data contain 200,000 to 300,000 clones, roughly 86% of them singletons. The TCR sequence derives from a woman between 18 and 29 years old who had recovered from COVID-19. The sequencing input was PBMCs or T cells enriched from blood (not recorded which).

Here the CDR3 reads CAWWRSSYNEQFF. The CDR3 coding sequence is TGTGCCTGGTGGAGGAGCTCCTACAATGAGCAGTTCTTC. This chain connects TRBV30 to TRBJ2-1; D is possibly TRBD2 (5 bases). V lost 5 bases and J lost 0, with 8 bases in between. Germline CDR1 is GTSNPN and CDR2 is SVGIG (reference sequence). CDR3 size: 13 residues.